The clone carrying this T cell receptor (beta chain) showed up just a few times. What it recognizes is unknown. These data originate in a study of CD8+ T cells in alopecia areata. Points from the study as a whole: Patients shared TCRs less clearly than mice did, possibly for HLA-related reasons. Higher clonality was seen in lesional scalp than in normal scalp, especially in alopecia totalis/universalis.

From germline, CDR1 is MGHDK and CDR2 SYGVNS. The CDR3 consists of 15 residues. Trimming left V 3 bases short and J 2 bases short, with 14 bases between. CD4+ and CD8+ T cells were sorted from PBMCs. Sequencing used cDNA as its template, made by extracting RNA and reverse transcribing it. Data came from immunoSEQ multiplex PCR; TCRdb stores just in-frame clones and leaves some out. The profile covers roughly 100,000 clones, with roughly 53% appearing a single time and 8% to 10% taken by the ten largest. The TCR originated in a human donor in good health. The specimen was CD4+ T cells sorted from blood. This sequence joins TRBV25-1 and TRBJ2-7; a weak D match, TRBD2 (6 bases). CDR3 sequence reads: CASSDKGGAAYEQYF. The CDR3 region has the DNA TGTGCCAGCAGTGATAAAGGCGGGGCGGCCTACGAGCAGTACTTC.